The TCR beta chain under discussion was sequenced for a study of blood T cell repertoires in COVID-19. Study-level background: COVID-19 samples collected from the United States, Italy and Spain covered acute and convalescent phases.

Cohorts were assigned according to the clinical history that participants reported. Germline V gives CDR1 MNHEY, CDR2 SMNVEV (reference sequence). The CDR3 is made up of 15 amino acids. The germline V and J ends were trimmed by 5 bases and 2 bases, with 13 bases remaining between them. Original handling: Amplifying reference gene primers gave estimates of nucleated cell counts. Profiled with immunoSEQ multiplex PCR; TCRdb holds only in-frame clones, not every one. V and J calls and clone size are copied from that table; D and trimming were computed from the DNA. The sample comprises about 240,000 clones, 70% to 90% of which are singletons, and about 3.3% rests with the top ten.

The source of this sequence is a woman between 40 and 55 years old with acute COVID-19. The specimen was PBMCs or T cells enriched from blood (not recorded which). The chain has TRBV27 and TRBJ1-5; tentatively, D is TRBD1 (6 bases). CDR3 sequence: CASSLSGARNQPQHF. The CDR3 bases are TGTGCCAGCAGTCTCTCAGGGGCGCGCAATCAGCCCCAGCATTTT.